This record concerns one TCR beta chain sequence. This sample is drawn from a study of blood T cells in healthy people across ages. Then a second PCR, running roughly 6 to 11 cycles, was carried out with a sample-barcoded 5' primer and a J-beta primer mix. One entry per CDR3 protein, called by TCRdb with MiXCR from the 5' RACE reads. Here the sample spans over a million distinct CDR3 sequences, under 55% being singletons. In germline, CDR1 is LGHNT, CDR2 FRNRAP. The CDR3 runs 13 residues. Trimming removed 9 bases from V and 3 bases from J; junction bases left unmatched: 5. The origin of this receptor is a woman aged 55 to 70 in good health. The rearrangement joins TRBV12-5 to TRBJ2-3; the match to TRBD1 covers 8 bases. Input material: blood. CDR3 residues: CASRTGPTDTQYF. The CDR3 coding sequence is TGTGCTAGCAGGACAGGGCCGACAGATACGCAGTATTTT.